This T cell receptor beta chain was obtained from a study of blood T cell repertoires in COVID-19. Study-level information: The samples span acute and convalescent COVID-19 from the United States, Italy and Spain.

Enrollment of patients from Seattle took place during active infection, with longitudinal follow-up. Clones were sequenced by immunoSEQ multiplex PCR, and TCRdb holds only the in-frame ones, with some missing. The repertoire holds 150,000 to 200,000 clones, with roughly 87% as singletons. The clonotype comes from a woman in her sixties or seventies with COVID-19, enrolled during active disease. Sequenced input: peripheral blood.

The CDR3 spells CASSPLPGNTIYF. The CDR3 DNA sequence: TGTGCCAGCAGCCCACTTCCTGGAAACACCATATATTTT. The chain carries TRBV7-8 and TRBJ1-3, with no clear D. Germline lookup yields CDR1 SGHVS and CDR2 FQNEAQ. The CDR3 contains 13 residues. V was cut by 5 bases and J by 2 bases, with 7 bases left in between.